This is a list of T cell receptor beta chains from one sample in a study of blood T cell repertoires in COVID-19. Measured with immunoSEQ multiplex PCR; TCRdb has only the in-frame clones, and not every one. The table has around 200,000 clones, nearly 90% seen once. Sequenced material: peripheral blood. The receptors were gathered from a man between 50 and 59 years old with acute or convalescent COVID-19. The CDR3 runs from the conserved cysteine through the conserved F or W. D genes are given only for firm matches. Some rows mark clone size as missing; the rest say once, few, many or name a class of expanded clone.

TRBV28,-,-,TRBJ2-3,TGTGCCAGCCGATCCAGCGGGCTCACAGATACGCAGTATTTT,CASRSSGLTDTQYF
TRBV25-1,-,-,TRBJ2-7,TGTGCCAGCAGTGAGGGCTTATCCTACGAGCAGTACTTC,CASSEGLSYEQYF
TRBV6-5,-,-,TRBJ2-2,TGTGCCAGCAGTTACCACAAGAACACCGGGGAGCTGTTTTTT,CASSYHKNTGELFF
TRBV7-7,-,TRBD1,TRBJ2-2,TGTGCTAGCAGCTTTAACAGGGGAGCCGGGGAGCTGTTTTTT,CASSFNRGAGELFF
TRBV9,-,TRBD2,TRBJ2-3,TGTGCCAGCAGCGTAGGATCTAGCGGGAAAGATACGCAGTATTTT,CASSVGSSGKDTQYF
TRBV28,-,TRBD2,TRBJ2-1,TGTGCCAGCAGATACATCGGGGGGGGCTACAATGAGCAGTTCTTC,CASRYIGGGYNEQFF
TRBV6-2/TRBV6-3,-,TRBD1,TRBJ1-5,TGTGCCAGCAGTGTGACAGGGGGCGATCAGCCCCAGCATTTT,CASSVTGGDQPQHF
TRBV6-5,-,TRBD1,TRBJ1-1,TGTGCCAGCAGCCGGACAGGACTGAACACTGAAGCTTTCTTT,CASSRTGLNTEAFF
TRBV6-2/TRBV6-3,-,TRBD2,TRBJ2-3,TGTGCCAGCACCCCAGCGGAGGCGGGGGGGCCCGATACGCAGTATTTT,CASTPAEAGGPDTQYF
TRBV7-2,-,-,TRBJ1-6,TGTGCCAGCAGCTTAGACGCTCGGCAGGGTAATTCACCCCTCCACTTT,CASSLDARQGNSPLHF
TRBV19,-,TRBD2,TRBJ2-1,TGTGCCAGTAGTATGACTAGCGGGAGTAGCAATGAGCAGTTCTTC,CASSMTSGSSNEQFF
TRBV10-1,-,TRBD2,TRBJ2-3,TGCGCCAGCAGTGAGTCGAGTAGCGGGAGAACAGATACGCAGTATTTT,CASSESSSGRTDTQYF
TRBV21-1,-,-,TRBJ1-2,TGTGCCAGCAGCAACCAAAGACAGGGGATCATCTATGGCTACACCTTC,CASSNQRQGIIYGYTF
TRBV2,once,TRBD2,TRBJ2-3,TGTGCCAGCAGAGACGGGGGGGCCACCGCAGATACGCAGTATTTT,CASRDGGATADTQYF
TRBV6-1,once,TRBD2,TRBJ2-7,TGTGCCAGCAGTGAAGGGAGCGGGAGGGCCTACGAGCAGTACTTC,CASSEGSGRAYEQYF
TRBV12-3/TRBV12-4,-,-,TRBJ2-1,TGTGCCAGCAGTTTAGGCTCGGGAAGGCAGTTCTTC,CASSLGSGRQFF
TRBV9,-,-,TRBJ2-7,TGTGCCAGCAGCTCGGAACAGGGTCCCTACGAGCAGTACTTC,CASSSEQGPYEQYF
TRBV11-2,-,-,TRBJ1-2,TGTGCCAGCAGCCAAGGGGGGGACTATGGCTACACCTTC,CASSQGGDYGYTF
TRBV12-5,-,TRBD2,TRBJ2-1,TGTGCTAGTGGTTTGGTGGGACTAGCGGGGGGGCAATATGAGCAGTTCTTC,CASGLVGLAGGQYEQFF
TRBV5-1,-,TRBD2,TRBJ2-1,TGCGCCAGCAGACAAGGGGGGACTAGCGGGGAAAAGCAGTTCTTC,CASRQGGTSGEKQFF
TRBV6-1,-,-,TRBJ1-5,TGTGCCAGCAGTGAAGGTTTGGGACTGCCCCAGCATTTT,CASSEGLGLPQHF
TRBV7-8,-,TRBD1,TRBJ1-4,TGTGCCAGCAGCTTAGGGGGACAGGGGTGGGAAAAACTGTTTTTT,CASSLGGQGWEKLFF
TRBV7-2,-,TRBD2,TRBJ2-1,TGTGCCAGCAGCTTACAAGCGGGGTCCTACAATGAGCAGTTCTTC,CASSLQAGSYNEQFF